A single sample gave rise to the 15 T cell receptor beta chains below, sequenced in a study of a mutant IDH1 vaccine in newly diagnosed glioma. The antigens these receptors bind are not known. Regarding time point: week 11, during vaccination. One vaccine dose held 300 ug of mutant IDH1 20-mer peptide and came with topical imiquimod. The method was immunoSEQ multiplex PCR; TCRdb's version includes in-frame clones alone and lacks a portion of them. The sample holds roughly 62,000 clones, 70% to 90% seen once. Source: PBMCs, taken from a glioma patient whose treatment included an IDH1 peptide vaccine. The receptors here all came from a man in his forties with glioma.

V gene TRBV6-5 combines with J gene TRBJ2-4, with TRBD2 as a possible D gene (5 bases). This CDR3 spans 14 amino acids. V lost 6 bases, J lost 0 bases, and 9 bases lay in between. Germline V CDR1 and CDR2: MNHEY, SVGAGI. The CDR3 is CASRSGGAKNIQYF. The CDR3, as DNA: TGTGCCAGCAGATCCGGAGGAGCCAAAAACATTCAGTACTTC.

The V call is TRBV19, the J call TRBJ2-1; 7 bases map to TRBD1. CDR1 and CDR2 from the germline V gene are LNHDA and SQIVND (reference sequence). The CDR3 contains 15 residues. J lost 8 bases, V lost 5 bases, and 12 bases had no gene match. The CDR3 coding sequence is TGTGCCAGTAGTTTGGGCCAGGGGGTTAGCGATGAGCAGTTCTTC. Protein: CASSLGQGVSDEQFF. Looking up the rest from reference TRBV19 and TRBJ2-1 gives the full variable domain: DGGITQSPKYLFRKEGQNVTLSCEQNLNHDAMYWYRQDPGQGLRLIYYSQIVNDFQKGDIAEGYSVSREKKESFPLTVTSAQKNPTAFYLCASSLGQGVSDEQFFGPGTRLTVL.

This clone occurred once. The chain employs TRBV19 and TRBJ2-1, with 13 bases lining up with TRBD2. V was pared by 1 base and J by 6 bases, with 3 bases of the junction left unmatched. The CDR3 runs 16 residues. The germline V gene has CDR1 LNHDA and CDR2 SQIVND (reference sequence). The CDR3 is CASSIGTSGGFNEQFF. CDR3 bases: TGTGCCAGTAGTATAGGGACTAGCGGGGGTTTCAATGAGCAGTTCTTC.

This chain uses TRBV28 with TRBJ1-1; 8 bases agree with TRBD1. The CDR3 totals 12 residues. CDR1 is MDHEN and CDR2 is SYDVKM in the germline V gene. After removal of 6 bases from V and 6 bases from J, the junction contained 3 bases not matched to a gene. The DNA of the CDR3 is TGTGCCAGCAGGTTGACAGGGGCTGAAGCTTTCTTT. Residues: CASRLTGAEAFF.

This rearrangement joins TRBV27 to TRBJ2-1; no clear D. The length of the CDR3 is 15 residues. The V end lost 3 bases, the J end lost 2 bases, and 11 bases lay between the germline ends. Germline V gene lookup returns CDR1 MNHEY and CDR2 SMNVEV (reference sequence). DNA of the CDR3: TGTGCCAGCAGTTTGAGTAATCCAACCTACAATGAGCAGTTCTTC. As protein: CASSLSNPTYNEQFF.

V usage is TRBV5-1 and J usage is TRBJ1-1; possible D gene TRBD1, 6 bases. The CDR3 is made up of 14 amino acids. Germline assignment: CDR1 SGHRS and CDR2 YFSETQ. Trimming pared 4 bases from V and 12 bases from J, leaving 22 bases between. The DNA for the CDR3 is TGCGCCAGCAGCCCCTGGGACAACCAAAGGCCGACTTTCTTT. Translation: CASSPWDNQRPTFF.

DNA for the CDR3: TGCGCCAGCAGCCAATATGGACTAGCGGGAGCCCCTATTCCCTACGAGCAGTACTTC. Residues: CASSQYGLAGAPIPYEQYF. The chain uses TRBV4-3 and TRBJ2-7, with TRBD2 matching over 13 bases. V lost 2 bases, J lost 2 bases, and 12 bases stayed unmatched. Per germline, CDR1 LGHNA and CDR2 YSLEER. This CDR3 has 19 residues.

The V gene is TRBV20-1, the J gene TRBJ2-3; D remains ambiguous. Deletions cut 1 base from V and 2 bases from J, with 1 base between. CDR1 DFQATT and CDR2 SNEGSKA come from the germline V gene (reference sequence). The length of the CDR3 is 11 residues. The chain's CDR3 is CSARVTDTQYF. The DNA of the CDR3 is TGCAGTGCTAGAGTCACAGATACGCAGTATTTT.

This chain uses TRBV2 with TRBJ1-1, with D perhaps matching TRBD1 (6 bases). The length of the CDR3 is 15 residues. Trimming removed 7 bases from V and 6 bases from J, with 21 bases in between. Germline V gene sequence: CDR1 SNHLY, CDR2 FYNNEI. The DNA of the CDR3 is TGTGCCAGCAAACAACGCAGGGGACCTACGGCTGAAGCTTTCTTT. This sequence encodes CASKQRRGPTAEAFF. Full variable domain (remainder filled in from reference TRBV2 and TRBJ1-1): EPEVTQTPSHQVTQMGQEVILRCVPISNHLYFYWYRQILGQKVEFLVSFYNNEISEKSEIFDDQFSVERPDGSNFTLKIRSTKLEDSAMYFCASKQRRGPTAEAFFGQGTRLTVV.

CDR3 DNA: TGTGCCAGCAGCCGCACTAACTATGGCTACACCTTC. It codes for CASSRTNYGYTF. The V call is TRBV9, the J call TRBJ1-2, with D unclear. The CDR3 consists of 12 residues. In germline, CDR1 is SGDLS, CDR2 YYNGEE. Trimming pared 4 bases from V and 0 bases from J, leaving 4 bases between.

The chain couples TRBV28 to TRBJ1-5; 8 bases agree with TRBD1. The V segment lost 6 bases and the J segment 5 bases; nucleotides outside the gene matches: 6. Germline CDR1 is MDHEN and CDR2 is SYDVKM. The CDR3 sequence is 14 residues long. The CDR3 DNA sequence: TGTGCCAGCAGACAGACAGGGGATGATCAGCCCCAGCATTTT. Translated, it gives CASRQTGDDQPQHF.

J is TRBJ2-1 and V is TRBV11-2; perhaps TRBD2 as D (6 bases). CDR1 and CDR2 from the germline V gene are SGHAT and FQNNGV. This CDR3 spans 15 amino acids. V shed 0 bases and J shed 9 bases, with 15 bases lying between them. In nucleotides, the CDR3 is TGTGCCAGCAGCTTAGATCCCAGAGGAGGGAGTGAGCAGTTCTTC. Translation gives CASSLDPRGGSEQFF.

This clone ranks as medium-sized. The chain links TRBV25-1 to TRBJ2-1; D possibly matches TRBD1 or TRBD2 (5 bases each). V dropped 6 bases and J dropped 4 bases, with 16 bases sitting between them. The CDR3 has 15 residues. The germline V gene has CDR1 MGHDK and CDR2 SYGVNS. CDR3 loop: CASSPGVGLYNEQFF. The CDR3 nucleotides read TGTGCCAGCAGCCCCGGGGTGGGGCTTTACAATGAGCAGTTCTTC.

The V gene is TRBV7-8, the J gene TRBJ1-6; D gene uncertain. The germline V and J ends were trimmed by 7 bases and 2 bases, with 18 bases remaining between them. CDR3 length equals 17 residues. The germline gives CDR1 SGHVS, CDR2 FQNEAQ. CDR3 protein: CASTPDPYEPYNSPLHF. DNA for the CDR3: TGTGCCAGCACCCCTGACCCCTACGAGCCCTATAATTCACCCCTCCACTTT.

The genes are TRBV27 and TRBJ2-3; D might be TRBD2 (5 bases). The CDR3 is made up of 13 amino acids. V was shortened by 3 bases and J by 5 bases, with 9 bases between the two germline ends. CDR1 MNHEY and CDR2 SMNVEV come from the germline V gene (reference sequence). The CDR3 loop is CASSFSREDTQYF. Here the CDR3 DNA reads TGTGCCAGCAGTTTCTCCCGGGAAGATACGCAGTATTTT.